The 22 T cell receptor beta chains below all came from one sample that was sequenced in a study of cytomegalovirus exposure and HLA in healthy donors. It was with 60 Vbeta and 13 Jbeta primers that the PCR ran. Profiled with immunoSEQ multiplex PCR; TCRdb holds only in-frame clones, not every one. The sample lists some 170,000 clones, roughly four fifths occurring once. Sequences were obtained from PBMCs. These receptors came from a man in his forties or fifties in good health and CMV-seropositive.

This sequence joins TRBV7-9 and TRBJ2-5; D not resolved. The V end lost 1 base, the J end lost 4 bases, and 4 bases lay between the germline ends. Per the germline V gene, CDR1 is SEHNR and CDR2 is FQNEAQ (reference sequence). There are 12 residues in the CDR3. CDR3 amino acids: CASSLVAETQYF. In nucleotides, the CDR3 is TGTGCCAGCAGCTTAGTGGCAGAGACCCAGTACTTC.

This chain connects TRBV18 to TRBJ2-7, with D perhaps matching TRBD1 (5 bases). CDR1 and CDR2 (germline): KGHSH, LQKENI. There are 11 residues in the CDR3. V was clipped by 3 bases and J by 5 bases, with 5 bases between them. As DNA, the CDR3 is TGTGCCAGCTCACCGGGGCACGAGCAGTACTTC. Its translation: CASSPGHEQYF.

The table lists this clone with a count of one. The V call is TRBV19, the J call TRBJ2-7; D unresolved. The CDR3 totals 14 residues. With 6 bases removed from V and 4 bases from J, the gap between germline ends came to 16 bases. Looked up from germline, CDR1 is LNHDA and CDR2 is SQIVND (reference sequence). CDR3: CASSHRGLSYEQYF. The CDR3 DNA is TGTGCCAGTAGCCATCGAGGTTTAAGTTACGAGCAGTACTTC.

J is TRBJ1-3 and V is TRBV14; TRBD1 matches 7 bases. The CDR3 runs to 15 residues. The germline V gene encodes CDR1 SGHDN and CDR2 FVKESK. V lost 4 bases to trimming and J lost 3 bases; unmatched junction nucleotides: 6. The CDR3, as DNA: TGTGCCAGCAGCCCGACAGGGTCAATTGGAAACACCATATATTTT. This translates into CASSPTGSIGNTIYF.

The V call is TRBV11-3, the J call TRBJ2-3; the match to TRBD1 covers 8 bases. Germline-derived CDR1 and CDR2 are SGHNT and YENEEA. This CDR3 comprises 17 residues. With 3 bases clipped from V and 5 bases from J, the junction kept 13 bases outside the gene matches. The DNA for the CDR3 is TGTGCCAGCAGCTTGGGGTACGGACAGGGCGGAGGAGATACGCAGTATTTT. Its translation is CASSLGYGQGGGDTQYF.

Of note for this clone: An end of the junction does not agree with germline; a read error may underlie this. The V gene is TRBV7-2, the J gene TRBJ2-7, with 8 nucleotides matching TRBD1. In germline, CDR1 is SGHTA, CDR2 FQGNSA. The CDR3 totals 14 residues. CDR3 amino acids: CASSFAGGSHEQYF. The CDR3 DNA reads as TGTGCCAGCAGCTTTGCAGGGGGCTCCCACGAGCAGTACTTC.

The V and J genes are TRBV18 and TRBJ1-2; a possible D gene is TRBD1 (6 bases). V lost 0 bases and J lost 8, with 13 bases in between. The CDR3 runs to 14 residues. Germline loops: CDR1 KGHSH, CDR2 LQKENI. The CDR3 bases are TGTGCCAGCTCACCACCTCTCCCAGGGGACGGCTACACCTTC. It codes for CASSPPLPGDGYTF. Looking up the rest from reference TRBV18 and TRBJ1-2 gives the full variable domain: NAGVMQNPRHLVRRRGQEARLRCSPMKGHSHVYWYRQLPEEGLKFMVYLQKENIIDESGMPKERFSAEFPKEGPSILRIQQVVRGDSAAYFCASSPPLPGDGYTFGSGTRLTVV.

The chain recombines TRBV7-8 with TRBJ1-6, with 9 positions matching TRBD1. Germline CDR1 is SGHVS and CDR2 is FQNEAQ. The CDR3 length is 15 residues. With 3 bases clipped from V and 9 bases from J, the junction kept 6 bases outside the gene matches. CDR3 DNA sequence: TGTGCCAGCAGCTTCTCGACAGGGGGTGTTTCACCCCTCCACTTT. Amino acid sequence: CASSFSTGGVSPLHF.

The CDR3 is CASSQEGQGLLAPNPGNTIYF. The CDR3 DNA is TGCGCCAGCAGCCAAGAAGGACAGGGGCTATTAGCCCCCAACCCTGGAAACACCATATATTTT. This chain connects TRBV4-1 to TRBJ1-3, with 9 bases that match TRBD1. The CDR3 consists of 21 residues. Germline CDR1 MGHRA, CDR2 YSYEKL. V gave up 0 bases and J gave up 2 bases; unmatched junction bases: 17.

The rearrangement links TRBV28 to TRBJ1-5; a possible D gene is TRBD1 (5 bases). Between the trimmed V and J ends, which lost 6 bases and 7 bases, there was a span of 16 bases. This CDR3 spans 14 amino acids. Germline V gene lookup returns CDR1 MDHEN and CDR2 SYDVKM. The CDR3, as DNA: TGTGCCAGCAGAGGGTGGCAGGGTGGCCAGCCCCAGCATTTT. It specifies CASRGWQGGQPQHF.

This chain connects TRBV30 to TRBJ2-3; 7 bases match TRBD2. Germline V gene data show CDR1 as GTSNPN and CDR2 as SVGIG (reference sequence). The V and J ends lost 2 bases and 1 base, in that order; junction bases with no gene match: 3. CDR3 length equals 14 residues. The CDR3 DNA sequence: TGTGCCTGGAGTTTTCGGGGGGGCACAGATACGCAGTATTTT. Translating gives CAWSFRGGTDTQYF.

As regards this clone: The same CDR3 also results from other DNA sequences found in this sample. CDR3 in DNA: TGTGCCAGCAGCCGGGCTAACTATGGCTACACCTTC. It encodes CASSRANYGYTF. This rearrangement joins TRBV28 to TRBJ1-2, with D unclear. Germline V gene lookup returns CDR1 MDHEN and CDR2 SYDVKM. Trimming shortened V by 6 bases and J by 0 bases, and 5 bases separated the two germline ends. The CDR3 sequence is 12 residues long.

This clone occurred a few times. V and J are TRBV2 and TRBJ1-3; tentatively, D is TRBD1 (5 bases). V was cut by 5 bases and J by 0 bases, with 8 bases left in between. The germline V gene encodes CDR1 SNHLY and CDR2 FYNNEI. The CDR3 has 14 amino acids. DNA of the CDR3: TGTGCCAGCAGTTGGGACTCCTCTGGAAACACCATATATTTT. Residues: CASSWDSSGNTIYF.

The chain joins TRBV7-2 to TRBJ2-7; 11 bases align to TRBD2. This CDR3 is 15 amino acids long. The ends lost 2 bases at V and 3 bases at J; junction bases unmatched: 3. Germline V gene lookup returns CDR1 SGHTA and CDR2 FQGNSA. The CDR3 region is CASSLQGTSGYEQYF. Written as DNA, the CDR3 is TGTGCCAGCAGCTTACAGGGGACTAGCGGCTACGAGCAGTACTTC.

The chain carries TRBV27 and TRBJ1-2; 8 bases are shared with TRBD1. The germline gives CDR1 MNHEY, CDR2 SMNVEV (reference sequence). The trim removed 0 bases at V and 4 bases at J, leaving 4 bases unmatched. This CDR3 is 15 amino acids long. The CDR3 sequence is CASSLSWTGTYGYTF. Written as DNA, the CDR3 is TGTGCCAGCAGTTTATCCTGGACAGGGACCTATGGCTACACCTTC.

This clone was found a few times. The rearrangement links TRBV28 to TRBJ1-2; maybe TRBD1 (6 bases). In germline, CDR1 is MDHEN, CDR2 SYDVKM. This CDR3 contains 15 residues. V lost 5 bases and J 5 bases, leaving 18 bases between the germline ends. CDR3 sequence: CASSPSMGAQYGYTF. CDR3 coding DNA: TGTGCCAGCAGTCCTTCGATGGGGGCCCAGTATGGCTACACCTTC.

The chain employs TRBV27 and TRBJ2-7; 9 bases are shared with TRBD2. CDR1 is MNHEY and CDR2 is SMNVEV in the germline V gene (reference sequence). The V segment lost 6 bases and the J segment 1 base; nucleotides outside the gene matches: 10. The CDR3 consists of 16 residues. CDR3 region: CASRKDNGLASYEQYF. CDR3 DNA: TGTGCCAGCAGAAAGGATAATGGACTAGCGTCCTACGAGCAGTACTTC.

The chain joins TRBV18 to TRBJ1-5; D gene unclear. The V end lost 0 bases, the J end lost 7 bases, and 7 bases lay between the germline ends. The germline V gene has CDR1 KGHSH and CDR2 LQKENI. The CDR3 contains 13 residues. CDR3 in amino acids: CASSPPAEQPQHF. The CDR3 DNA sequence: TGTGCCAGCTCACCACCCGCGGAACAGCCCCAGCATTTT.

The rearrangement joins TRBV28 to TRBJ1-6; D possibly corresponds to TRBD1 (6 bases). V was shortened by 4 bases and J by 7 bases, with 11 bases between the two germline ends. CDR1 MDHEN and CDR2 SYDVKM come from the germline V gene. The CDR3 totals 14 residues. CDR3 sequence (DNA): TGTGCCAGCAGTTCCGAGGGGGAGAATTCACCCCTCCACTTT. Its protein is CASSSEGENSPLHF.

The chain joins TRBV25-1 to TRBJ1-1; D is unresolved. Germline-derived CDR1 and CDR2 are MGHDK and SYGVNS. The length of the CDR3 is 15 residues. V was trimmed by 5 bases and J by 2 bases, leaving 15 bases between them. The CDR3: CASSPHGIFNTEAFF. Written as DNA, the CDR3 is TGTGCCAGCAGTCCCCACGGGATTTTTAACACTGAAGCTTTCTTT.

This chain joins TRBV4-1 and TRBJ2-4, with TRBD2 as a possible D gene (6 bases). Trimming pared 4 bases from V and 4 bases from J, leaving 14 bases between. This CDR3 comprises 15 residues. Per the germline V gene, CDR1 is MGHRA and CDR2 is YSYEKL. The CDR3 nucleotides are TGCGCCAGCAGCCGACTCCTCGCGGGGAAAAACATTCAGTACTTC. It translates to CASSRLLAGKNIQYF.

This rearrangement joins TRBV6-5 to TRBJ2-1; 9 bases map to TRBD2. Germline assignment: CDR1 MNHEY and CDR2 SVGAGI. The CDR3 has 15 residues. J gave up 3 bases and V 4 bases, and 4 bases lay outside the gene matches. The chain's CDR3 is CASSLLAGNYNEQFF. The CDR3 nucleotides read TGTGCCAGCAGTTTACTAGCGGGTAACTACAATGAGCAGTTCTTC.